The next 24 T cell receptor beta chains were all read from a single sample in a study of blood T cell repertoires in COVID-19. Clones were sequenced by immunoSEQ multiplex PCR, and TCRdb holds only the in-frame ones, with some missing. The profile shows a few hundred thousand clones, 92% of them singletons. Material for sequencing was PBMCs or T cells enriched from blood (not recorded which). Every receptor here comes from a woman aged 25 to 39 who had recovered from COVID-19.

This clone came up once. The chain recombines TRBV5-1 with TRBJ2-7; 11 bases match TRBD1. The germline CDR1 and CDR2 sequences are SGHRS and YFSETQ. With V trimmed by 4 bases and J by 5 bases, 8 bases remained unmatched. CDR3 length: 15 amino acids. The CDR3 is CASSESGQGANEQYF. The CDR3 region has the DNA TGCGCCAGCAGCGAAAGTGGACAGGGGGCGAACGAGCAGTACTTC.

CDR3 residues: CASSLGQPSGNTIYF. CDR3 DNA sequence: TGTGCCAGCAGTTTGGGACAGCCTTCTGGAAACACCATATATTTT. V gene TRBV27 combines with J gene TRBJ1-3; TRBD1 matches 7 bases. This CDR3 is built from 15 residues. Trimming at V came to 3 bases and at J to 1 base, leaving 3 bases not matched to a gene. The germline V gene has CDR1 MNHEY and CDR2 SMNVEV (reference sequence).

The chain has TRBV28 and TRBJ1-3; 10 bases are a match to TRBD1. V was pared by 8 bases and J by 0 bases, with 4 bases of the junction left unmatched. Per germline, CDR1 MDHEN and CDR2 SYDVKM. This CDR3 comprises 15 residues. Written as DNA, the CDR3 is TGTGCCAGCCGGGACAGGGGCGACTCTGGAAACACCATATATTTT. As protein: CASRDRGDSGNTIYF. The full variable domain, in which reference TRBV28 and TRBJ1-3 provide the parts outside the CDR3, is DVKVTQSSRYLVKRTGEKVFLECVQDMDHENMFWYRQDPGLGLRLIYFSYDVKMKEKGDIPEGYSVSREKKERFSLILESASTNQTSMYLCASRDRGDSGNTIYFGEGSWLTVV.

The chain recombines TRBV2 with TRBJ2-7; 8 bases align to TRBD1. Trimming took 2 bases from V and 4 from J; bases not matched to a gene: 4. Per the germline V gene, CDR1 is SNHLY and CDR2 is FYNNEI. The CDR3 has 14 amino acids. CDR3 sequence (DNA): TGTGCCAGCAGTGAACAGGGGGCTCTTTACGAGCAGTACTTC. Its translation: CASSEQGALYEQYF.

The chain employs TRBV11-3 and TRBJ1-1; TRBD1 is a possible D gene (5 bases). Trimming removed 2 bases from V and 4 bases from J, with 11 bases in between. Germline V gene data show CDR1 as SGHNT and CDR2 as YENEEA. CDR3 length: 14 residues. In nucleotides, the CDR3 is TGTGCCAGCAGCTTATTCAGGGAAGGCACTGAAGCTTTCTTT. Amino acid sequence: CASSLFREGTEAFF.

The chain recombines TRBV28 with TRBJ1-2; TRBD1 matches at 9 bases. The germline gives CDR1 MDHEN, CDR2 SYDVKM. This CDR3 is built from 15 residues. V gave up 2 bases and J gave up 5 bases; unmatched junction bases: 6. The CDR3 is CASSLKGQGIYGYTF. The CDR3 coding sequence is TGTGCCAGCAGTTTAAAGGGACAGGGAATTTATGGCTACACCTTC.

The genes are TRBV28 and TRBJ2-1; 8 nucleotides match TRBD2. Germline-derived CDR1 and CDR2 are MDHEN and SYDVKM. The J segment lost 2 bases and the V segment lost 4 bases, leaving 16 bases of the junction unmatched. The CDR3 is 19 residues long. CDR3 coding DNA: TGTGCCAGCAGTTCAAAGACTAGCGTCAACCCAATCCCCTACAATGAGCAGTTCTTC. Protein: CASSSKTSVNPIPYNEQFF. Full variable domain (remainder filled in from reference TRBV28 and TRBJ2-1): DVKVTQSSRYLVKRTGEKVFLECVQDMDHENMFWYRQDPGLGLRLIYFSYDVKMKEKGDIPEGYSVSREKKERFSLILESASTNQTSMYLCASSSKTSVNPIPYNEQFFGPGTRLTVL.

This clone was seen once. V and J are TRBV15 and TRBJ1-5; D may be TRBD1 (5 bases). The V end lost 0 bases, the J end lost 3 bases, and 9 bases lay between the germline ends. The germline V gene has CDR1 LNHNV and CDR2 YYDKDF (reference sequence). CDR3 length: 15 amino acids. The CDR3 DNA follows: TGTGCCACCAGCAGAGATCGGGGGACCAATCAGCCCCAGCATTTT. Translation: CATSRDRGTNQPQHF.

This chain connects TRBV25-1 to TRBJ2-7; the match to TRBD2 covers 9 bases. Germline loops: CDR1 MGHDK, CDR2 SYGVNS. Trimming removed 7 bases from V and 3 bases from J; junction bases left unmatched: 7. This CDR3 spans 14 amino acids. This CDR3 is CASKEASGNYEQYF. As DNA, the CDR3 is TGTGCCAGCAAGGAGGCTAGCGGGAACTACGAGCAGTACTTC.

This chain links TRBV27 with TRBJ2-1; 8 bases fit TRBD2. The germline gives CDR1 MNHEY, CDR2 SMNVEV (reference sequence). This CDR3 is 15 amino acids long. V was pared by 5 bases and J by 3 bases, with 6 bases of the junction left unmatched. The CDR3 bases are TGTGCCAGCAGTCGGCCCGGGACTAGCTACAATGAGCAGTTCTTC. It encodes CASSRPGTSYNEQFF.

The chain recombines TRBV28 with TRBJ1-2; 11 bases map to TRBD1. Trimming at V came to 3 bases and at J to 5 bases, leaving 8 bases not matched to a gene. The CDR3 sequence is 16 residues long. CDR1 is MDHEN, CDR2 SYDVKM, per germline. The CDR3 coding sequence is TGTGCCAGCAGTTTGCCGGGACAGGGGGTTAGGTATGGCTACACCTTC. Translating it yields CASSLPGQGVRYGYTF.

Here the CDR3 reads CASTLTRSSGNTIYF. CDR3 DNA sequence: TGTGCCAGCACCCTCACCCGGAGCTCTGGAAACACCATATATTTT. The chain employs TRBV7-2 and TRBJ1-3, with no clear D. CDR3 length equals 15 residues. Germline lookup yields CDR1 SGHTA and CDR2 FQGNSA. Trimming stripped 7 bases from V and 0 bases from J, with 13 bases between. The full variable domain, with the rest looked up from reference TRBV7-2 and TRBJ1-3, is GAGVSQSPSNKVTEKGKDVELRCDPISGHTALYWYRQSLGQGLEFLIYFQGNSAPDKSGLPSDRFSAERTGGSVSTLTIQRTQQEDSAVYLCASTLTRSSGNTIYFGEGSWLTVV.

The chain links TRBV19 to TRBJ2-3, with 12 bases aligning to TRBD2. Unmatched junction bases numbered 6, after V lost 4 bases and J lost 1 base. The CDR3 has 17 amino acids. Per germline, CDR1 LNHDA and CDR2 SQIVND (reference sequence). CDR3 protein: CASSKTSGGVRTDTQYF. For the CDR3, the DNA is TGTGCCAGTAGTAAGACTAGCGGGGGCGTGCGCACAGATACGCAGTATTTT.

This chain uses TRBV28 with TRBJ2-1, with TRBD1 identical over 9 bases. Germline V CDR1 and CDR2: MDHEN, SYDVKM. Trimming removed 6 bases from V and 4 bases from J; junction bases left unmatched: 7. The CDR3 has 15 residues. DNA of the CDR3: TGTGCCAGCAGGCGACAGGGGGTAAATTACAATGAGCAGTTCTTC. Its translation is CASRRQGVNYNEQFF.

The chain is built from TRBV5-1 and TRBJ1-3; TRBD1 agrees at 7 bases. Germline V gene lookup returns CDR1 SGHRS and CDR2 YFSETQ. With V trimmed by 1 base and J by 3 bases, 7 bases remained unmatched. The CDR3 consists of 16 residues. CDR3 in amino acids: CASSLFGQEGGNTIYF. CDR3 sequence (DNA): TGCGCCAGCAGCTTGTTCGGACAGGAAGGTGGAAACACCATATATTTT.

This clone appeared a single time. The chain's CDR3 is CASSLGQGPKGNQPQHF. CDR3 in DNA: TGTGCCAGCAGCTTGGGACAGGGGCCCAAGGGCAATCAGCCCCAGCATTTT. This rearrangement joins TRBV5-6 to TRBJ1-5, with TRBD1 identical over 8 bases. The junction had 7 bases not matched to a gene; V was cut back by 0 bases and J by 2 bases. CDR1 is SGHDT and CDR2 is YYEEEE in the germline V gene. CDR3 size: 17 residues.

CDR3 in DNA: TGCGCCAGCAGCTTGGCGGCAGCCACTACTGGGGCCAACGTCCTGACTTTC. Its protein is CASSLAAATTGANVLTF. The chain recombines TRBV5-1 with TRBJ2-6; the D is unclear. V was clipped by 0 bases and J by 2 bases, with 12 bases between them. Per the germline V gene, CDR1 is SGHRS and CDR2 is YFSETQ. The CDR3 contains 17 residues.

V and J are TRBV5-1 and TRBJ2-3; 14 bases map to TRBD2. CDR3 length equals 15 residues. CDR1 SGHRS and CDR2 YFSETQ come from the germline V gene. Losses at the gene ends were 3 bases for V and 4 bases for J; bases not matched to a gene: 1. The CDR3 here is CASSSGLAGADTQYF. For the CDR3, the DNA is TGCGCCAGCAGCTCGGGACTAGCGGGAGCAGATACGCAGTATTTT.

CDR3 coding DNA: TGTGCCAGCTCCCGCGGGGGACCCCCCCTCCACTTT. It yields the protein CASSRGGPPLHF. The rearrangement uses TRBV18 and TRBJ1-6; D may be TRBD1 (5 bases). V lost 6 bases to trimming and J lost 13 bases, with 13 bases between them. CDR1 and CDR2 from the germline V gene are KGHSH and LQKENI. This CDR3 comprises 12 residues.

V and J are TRBV9 and TRBJ2-2; 8 bases line up with TRBD2. The CDR3 runs 14 residues. CDR1 and CDR2 from the germline V gene are SGDLS and YYNGEE. Unmatched junction bases numbered 7, after V lost 4 bases and J lost 8 bases. This CDR3 reads CASSPTSGPGELFF. Written as DNA, the CDR3 is TGTGCCAGCAGCCCTACTAGCGGACCGGGGGAGCTGTTTTTT.

The rearrangement links TRBV30 to TRBJ2-4, with TRBD2 matching 7 bases. Germline V gene data show CDR1 as GTSNPN and CDR2 as SVGIG (reference sequence). This CDR3 is 18 amino acids long. Trimming at V came to 2 bases and at J to 0 bases, leaving 13 bases not matched to a gene. CDR3 loop: CAWSLVTGGRLAKNIQYF. The DNA for the CDR3 is TGTGCCTGGAGTCTAGTTACTGGCGGGAGACTAGCCAAAAACATTCAGTACTTC.

This sequence joins TRBV28 and TRBJ1-1, with D uncertain. V lost 4 bases and J lost 1, with 19 bases in between. The CDR3 is 17 residues long. Per the germline V gene, CDR1 is MDHEN and CDR2 is SYDVKM. CDR3 protein: CASSSILRGAPNTEAFF. The CDR3 region has the DNA TGTGCCAGCAGTTCTATTCTTCGGGGAGCCCCGAACACTGAAGCTTTCTTT.

The chain carries TRBV29-1 and TRBJ1-4; D remains unclear. This CDR3 has 12 amino acids. Trimming took off 7 bases at V and 4 bases at J, with 10 bases between the two ends. The germline V gene has CDR1 SQVTM and CDR2 ANQGSEA. The CDR3 reads CSAAHSNEKLFF. The DNA for the CDR3 is TGCAGCGCAGCCCACAGTAATGAAAAACTGTTTTTT.

In its sample, this clone was seen once. The rearrangement joins TRBV5-1 to TRBJ2-7, with TRBD1 matching 8 bases. V shed 8 bases and J 4 bases; nucleotides not matched to a gene: 11. This CDR3 has 14 residues. Germline V gives CDR1 SGHRS, CDR2 YFSETQ. The CDR3 DNA is TGCGCCAGTTACCCTCCGGGACAGGCTTACGAGCAGTACTTC. It translates to CASYPPGQAYEQYF.